These 32 T cell receptor beta chains share one sample of origin, sequenced in a study of blood T cell repertoires in COVID-19. Here immunoSEQ multiplex PCR was the method, and the copy in TCRdb shows in-frame clones only, minus some. The sample records about 160,000 clones, about 74% being singletons. Sequencing used peripheral blood. Source of these receptors: a man aged 55 to 70 with acute or convalescent COVID-19.

The CDR3 protein is CASSDGGAEAFF. The CDR3 region has the DNA TGTGCCAGCAGCGATGGGGGGGCTGAAGCTTTCTTT. J is TRBJ1-1 and V is TRBV9, with D maybe TRBD1 (5 bases). This CDR3 comprises 12 residues. V was pared by 3 bases and J by 6 bases, with 9 bases between. The germline V gene encodes CDR1 SGDLS and CDR2 YYNGEE.

J is TRBJ2-3 and V is TRBV7-3, with 8 bases that match TRBD2. CDR3 length equals 15 residues. Per germline, CDR1 SGHTA and CDR2 FQGTGA. J lost 2 bases, V lost 0 bases, and 1 base had no gene match. The CDR3 protein is CASSLTSGVTDTQYF. The CDR3 nucleotides are TGTGCCAGCAGCTTAACTAGCGGGGTCACAGATACGCAGTATTTT.

This clone has more than one count but fewer than ten. The rearrangement links TRBV10-3 to TRBJ1-4; D not certain. Trimming removed 3 bases from V and 8 bases from J, with 10 bases in between. There are 13 residues in the CDR3. Germline-derived CDR1 and CDR2 are ENHRY and SYGVKD. This chain's CDR3 is CAISEWEREKLFF. In DNA, the CDR3 is TGTGCCATCAGTGAATGGGAGAGAGAAAAACTGTTTTTT.

This clone came up a few times. The chain employs TRBV6-5 and TRBJ1-5; D perhaps matches TRBD1 (6 bases). The germline V gene encodes CDR1 MNHEY and CDR2 SVGAGI. V lost 6 bases to trimming and J lost 7 bases, with 16 bases between them. This CDR3 spans 14 amino acids. Written as DNA, the CDR3 is TGTGCCAGCAGCGCTAACAGGGAAGGGCAGCCCCAGCATTTT. It is translated as CASSANREGQPQHF.

The CDR3 DNA follows: TGTGCCAGCAGCCTTCACTGGCCGGGGGACGAGCAGTACTTC. This codes for CASSLHWPGDEQYF. This chain links TRBV3-1 (or the pseudogene TRBV3-2) with TRBJ2-7, with D tentatively TRBD2 (6 bases). The V and J ends lost 4 bases and 5 bases respectively, with 15 bases between them. The CDR3 covers 14 residues. Germline CDR1 is LGHDT and CDR2 is YNNKEL (reference sequence).

The rearrangement uses TRBV9 and TRBJ1-1, with TRBD1 matching 8 bases. Germline values: CDR1 SGDLS, CDR2 YYNGEE. Germline trimming cut 3 bases from V and 7 bases from J; bases unmatched to any gene: 11. The length of the CDR3 is 15 residues. The CDR3 sequence: CASSGPLGTGLEAFF. The CDR3 region has the DNA TGTGCCAGCAGCGGGCCTCTAGGGACAGGCCTTGAAGCTTTCTTT. The variable domain in full, with the rest retrieved from reference TRBV9 and TRBJ1-1, is DSGVTQTPKHLITATGQRVTLRCSPRSGDLSVYWYQQSLDQGLQFLIQYYNGEERAKGNILERFSAQQFPDLHSELNLSSLELGDSALYFCASSGPLGTGLEAFFGQGTRLTVV.

The chain recombines TRBV30 with TRBJ1-4; D is uncertain. This CDR3 has 14 residues. Trimming took 0 bases from V and 8 from J, leaving 13 bases between them. Germline lookup yields CDR1 GTSNPN and CDR2 SVGIG (reference sequence). Written as DNA, the CDR3 is TGTGCCTGGAGTGTACTCCGAGAGGCCGAAAAACTGTTTTTT. Translation: CAWSVLREAEKLFF.

The CDR3 bases are TGTGCCAGCAGTATTAGCGGGGGGATGACCGGGGAGCTGTTTTTT. The encoded protein is CASSISGGMTGELFF. The rearrangement joins TRBV27 to TRBJ2-2; 10 nucleotides align to TRBD2. J was trimmed by 5 bases and V by 5 bases; bases with no gene match: 5. Germline CDR1 is MNHEY and CDR2 is SMNVEV (reference sequence). The CDR3 has 15 amino acids.

The genes are TRBV7-2 and TRBJ2-7; TRBD2 aligns across 9 bases. Germline CDR1 and CDR2: SGHTA and FQGNSA. The CDR3 has 16 residues. Trimming took 5 bases from V and 5 from J; bases not matched to a gene: 13. CDR3 residues: CASSPAPGLANHEQYF. CDR3 DNA sequence: TGTGCCAGCAGCCCGGCGCCGGGACTAGCCAACCACGAGCAGTACTTC.

This clone has ten or more counts. The genes are TRBV7-8 and TRBJ1-2; D unresolved. The CDR3 spans 15 residues. Germline CDR1 SGHVS, CDR2 FQNEAQ. The ends were cut back, 5 bases at V and 1 base at J, with 14 bases in the middle. The CDR3 bases are TGTGCCAGCAGCCCTCGCGGTTCCAATAACTATGGCTACACCTTC. It encodes CASSPRGSNNYGYTF.

The chain recombines TRBV6-5 with TRBJ2-7; a weak D match, TRBD1 (6 bases). Germline CDR1 reads MNHEY; CDR2 reads SVGAGI. Trimming cost V 7 bases and J 3 bases, with 16 bases left between them. The CDR3 contains 14 residues. The CDR3 is CASKPRGQFYEQYF. In nucleotides, the CDR3 is TGTGCCAGCAAACCCCGCGGACAGTTCTACGAGCAGTACTTC.

The J gene is TRBJ2-2, the V gene TRBV2; 8 positions match TRBD2. The germline CDR1 and CDR2 sequences are SNHLY and FYNNEI. The length of the CDR3 is 15 residues. J gave up 3 bases and V 5 bases, and 5 bases lay outside the gene matches. The CDR3 DNA reads TGTGCCAGCAGTCCGGGAGGGGTAGACACCGGGGAGCTGTTTTTT. Residues: CASSPGGVDTGELFF.

In DNA form, the CDR3 reads TGTGCCAGCAGCGTAGGAGGTAGCGGGAGCTCCTACGAGCAGTACTTC. This sequence encodes CASSVGGSGSSYEQYF. The V call is TRBV9, the J call TRBJ2-7; 9 bases are shared with TRBD2. J gave up 0 bases and V 0 bases, and 4 bases lay outside the gene matches. The length of the CDR3 is 16 residues. Per germline, CDR1 SGDLS and CDR2 YYNGEE.

The genes are TRBV12-5 and TRBJ1-5, with D tentatively TRBD1 (5 bases). Germline-derived CDR1 and CDR2 are LGHNT and FRNRAP. The V and J ends lost 7 bases and 3 bases respectively, with 13 bases between them. The CDR3 consists of 14 residues. This chain's CDR3 is CASARRDPNQPQHF. CDR3 nucleotide sequence: TGTGCTAGTGCCAGGCGGGACCCCAATCAGCCCCAGCATTTT.

The J gene is TRBJ1-2, the V gene TRBV7-2; D is possibly TRBD1 (6 bases). Between the trimmed V and J ends, which lost 6 bases and 3 bases, there was a span of 14 bases. The CDR3 has 14 amino acids. The germline V gene encodes CDR1 SGHTA and CDR2 FQGNSA. CDR3 nucleotide sequence: TGTGCCAGCAGAACCCCCGGGACACACTATGGCTACACCTTC. This gives the protein CASRTPGTHYGYTF.

This clone was seen once. The chain couples TRBV9 to TRBJ1-2; 7 bases map to TRBD1. CDR3 length: 13 amino acids. V gave up 4 bases and J gave up 6 bases; unmatched junction bases: 6. The germline V gene encodes CDR1 SGDLS and CDR2 YYNGEE. The CDR3 region is CASSRRTGDGYTF. As DNA, the CDR3 is TGTGCCAGCAGCCGACGTACAGGGGATGGCTACACCTTC.

This chain joins TRBV9 and TRBJ2-5; 7 bases fit TRBD1. V gave up 0 bases and J gave up 5 bases; unmatched junction bases: 10. CDR1 is SGDLS and CDR2 is YYNGEE in the germline V gene. The CDR3 runs 16 residues. The CDR3 is CASSVGVSGGRETQYF. The DNA for the CDR3 is TGTGCCAGCAGCGTAGGTGTCTCAGGGGGACGGGAGACCCAGTACTTC. Using reference TRBV9 and TRBJ2-5 for the parts outside the CDR3, the full variable domain is DSGVTQTPKHLITATGQRVTLRCSPRSGDLSVYWYQQSLDQGLQFLIQYYNGEERAKGNILERFSAQQFPDLHSELNLSSLELGDSALYFCASSVGVSGGRETQYFGPGTRLLVL.

The CDR3 DNA reads TGTGCCAGCAGTGCTACGACAGCCGAGCAGTACTTC. Its translation is CASSATTAEQYF. The chain has TRBV12-3 or TRBV12-4 and TRBJ2-7; D possibly corresponds to TRBD1 (5 bases). The CDR3 is 12 amino acids. Trimming took 5 bases from V and 6 from J, leaving 11 bases between them.

The CDR3 region has the DNA TGTGCTAGTGGTTTGGGAGGGGGCGCCTATGGCTACACCTTC. Translated: CASGLGGGAYGYTF. The genes are TRBV12-5 and TRBJ1-2, with 7 bases fitting TRBD1. With V trimmed by 1 base and J by 4 bases, 3 bases remained unmatched. Germline CDR1 reads LGHNT; CDR2 reads FRNRAP. This CDR3 comprises 14 residues.

The genes are TRBV12-5 and TRBJ1-6, with 7 bases aligning to TRBD1. Germline-derived CDR1 and CDR2 are LGHNT and FRNRAP. Trimming at V came to 0 bases and at J to 8 bases, leaving 7 bases not matched to a gene. The CDR3 length is 16 residues. In DNA, the CDR3 is TGTGCTAGTGGTTTGGTAGGGACAGCTCGCTATTCACCCCTCCACTTT. This encodes CASGLVGTARYSPLHF.

This clone came up a few times. The chain has TRBV30 and TRBJ2-2; tentatively, D is TRBD2 (6 bases). From germline, CDR1 is GTSNPN and CDR2 SVGIG (reference sequence). The CDR3 sequence is 14 residues long. V lost 1 base to trimming and J lost 0 bases, with 6 bases between them. The CDR3 here is CAWSGGANTGELFF. The CDR3 DNA follows: TGTGCCTGGAGTGGGGGGGCGAACACCGGGGAGCTGTTTTTT.

The chain recombines TRBV6-2 or TRBV6-3 with TRBJ2-7; TRBD2 aligns across 11 bases. V dropped 2 bases and J dropped 2; count of bases not matched to a gene: 5. The CDR3 loop spans 16 amino acids. Germline values: CDR1 MNHEY, CDR2 SVGEGT. CDR3 sequence (DNA): TGTGCCAGCAGTTACCCGACTAGCGGGGCCGCCTACGAGCAGTACTTC. This sequence encodes CASSYPTSGAAYEQYF.

V gene TRBV9 combines with J gene TRBJ1-2, with TRBD1 identical over 10 bases. Trimming took 4 bases from V and 8 from J; bases not matched to a gene: 14. The length of the CDR3 is 16 residues. The germline CDR1 and CDR2 sequences are SGDLS and YYNGEE. This CDR3 reads CASSPQGAGQGRGYTF. The CDR3 region has the DNA TGTGCCAGCAGCCCACAGGGAGCGGGACAGGGGCGCGGCTACACCTTC.

V is TRBV19 and J is TRBJ1-1; D not certain. The germline gives CDR1 LNHDA, CDR2 SQIVND (reference sequence). The CDR3 has 12 amino acids. V was trimmed by 5 bases and J by 1 base, leaving 5 bases between them. Here the CDR3 reads CASSVSNTEAFF. CDR3 bases: TGTGCCAGTAGTGTATCGAACACTGAAGCTTTCTTT.

The chain has TRBV7-8 and TRBJ1-1, with TRBD1 matching 7 bases. This CDR3 contains 14 residues. The junction had 10 bases not matched to a gene; V was cut back by 4 bases and J by 8 bases. Germline V lookup: CDR1 SGHVS, CDR2 FQNEAQ. The CDR3 nucleotides read TGTGCCAGCAGCTCAGACAGGGACAGCTTGGAAGCTTTCTTT. As protein: CASSSDRDSLEAFF.

V and J are TRBV5-4 and TRBJ1-1; 8 nucleotides line up with TRBD1. V shed 5 bases, J shed 3 bases, and the junction held 6 bases outside the gene matches. Germline V lookup: CDR1 SGHNT, CDR2 YYREEE (reference sequence). The CDR3 consists of 14 residues. CDR3 nucleotides: TGTGCCAGCAGTATACAGGGGGACTACACTGAAGCTTTCTTT. The encoded protein is CASSIQGDYTEAFF. The variable domain in full, with the rest retrieved from reference TRBV5-4 and TRBJ1-1, is ETGVTQSPTHLIKTRGQQVTLRCSSQSGHNTVSWYQQALGQGPQFIFQYYREEENGRGNFPPRFSGLQFPNYSSELNVNALELDDSALYLCASSIQGDYTEAFFGQGTRLTVV.

The chain is built from TRBV2 and TRBJ1-1, with D perhaps matching TRBD1 (5 bases). With 6 bases removed from V and 1 base from J, the gap between germline ends came to 9 bases. The length of the CDR3 is 13 residues. CDR1 SNHLY and CDR2 FYNNEI come from the germline V gene. CDR3 in amino acids: CASRGRANTEAFF. CDR3 sequence (DNA): TGTGCCAGCAGGGGCAGGGCGAACACTGAAGCTTTCTTT.

The genes are TRBV19 and TRBJ1-1, with TRBD1 identical over 9 bases. The CDR3 contains 14 residues. Germline values: CDR1 LNHDA, CDR2 SQIVND (reference sequence). With V trimmed by 4 bases and J by 5 bases, 5 bases remained unmatched. CDR3 sequence (DNA): TGTGCCAGTAGTACGACAGGGGGTCGTACTGAAGCTTTCTTT. It is translated as CASSTTGGRTEAFF.

The J gene is TRBJ2-1, the V gene TRBV18; 7 bases are shared with TRBD1. CDR3 length: 15 amino acids. The germline V gene encodes CDR1 KGHSH and CDR2 LQKENI. The trim removed 2 bases at V and 3 bases at J, leaving 4 bases unmatched. The CDR3 sequence is CASSPGTVFYNEQFF. For the CDR3, the DNA is TGTGCCAGCTCACCAGGGACAGTTTTCTACAATGAGCAGTTCTTC.

This clone was observed a handful of times. The rearrangement links TRBV11-2 to TRBJ2-2; D possibly corresponds to TRBD1 (6 bases). The V gene's germline CDR1 is SGHAT and CDR2 FQNNGV. The V end lost 5 bases, the J end lost 1 base, and 14 bases lay between the germline ends. The length of the CDR3 is 16 residues. The DNA of the CDR3 is TGTGCCAGCAGCCGTGAACCGGGACAGAACACCGGGGAGCTGTTTTTT. Translation: CASSREPGQNTGELFF.

The chain has TRBV19 and TRBJ2-4; 8 positions agree with TRBD1. This CDR3 is 17 amino acids long. Germline CDR1 LNHDA, CDR2 SQIVND (reference sequence). V dropped 0 bases and J dropped 5; count of bases not matched to a gene: 9. The CDR3, as DNA: TGTGCCAGTAGTATAGACCGGTGGGGCAGGGGGCAAAACATTCAGTACTTC. Translating gives CASSIDRWGRGQNIQYF.

V is TRBV19 and J is TRBJ1-1, with TRBD1 identical over 7 bases. The V and J ends lost 1 base and 4 bases, in that order; junction bases with no gene match: 6. Looked up from germline, CDR1 is LNHDA and CDR2 is SQIVND (reference sequence). The length of the CDR3 is 15 residues. CDR3: CASSIGQGWGTEAFF. CDR3 sequence (DNA): TGTGCCAGTAGTATAGGACAGGGATGGGGCACTGAAGCTTTCTTT.